These 2 T cell receptor beta chains were sequenced from one sample in a study of Ad26.COV2.S vaccination and SARS-CoV-2 variants. Only in-frame clones appear in the TCRdb table, and some are missing; sequencing was by immunoSEQ multiplex PCR. The table lists about 350,000 clones, around nine tenths of them singletons, with around 5% in the top ten. The treatment: around 19 received Ad26.COV2.S at low or high dose, single or two shots; about 5 received placebo; per-sample allocation not given. Sampling occurred on day 63 after the first vaccine or placebo injection. Sequencing used peripheral blood, obtained in a trial of Ad26.COV2.S vaccine versus placebo. The receptors stem from a person between 18 and 65 years old who received the Ad26.COV2.S COVID-19 vaccine or a placebo.

V is TRBV10-2 and J is TRBJ2-7; 10 bases agree with TRBD2. V lost 8 bases to trimming and J lost 2 bases; unmatched junction nucleotides: 6. This CDR3 has 14 residues. Germline V CDR1 and CDR2: WSHSY, SAAADI. The CDR3 nucleotides read TGCGCCAGCCGTACTAGCGGGACCCCCTACGAGCAGTACTTC. Translated: CASRTSGTPYEQYF.

V and J are TRBV9 and TRBJ1-5; TRBD1 is a possible D gene (6 bases). Germline V gene lookup returns CDR1 SGDLS and CDR2 YYNGEE. The V and J ends lost 4 bases and 4 bases respectively, with 12 bases between them. The CDR3 runs to 14 residues. The CDR3 region has the DNA TGTGCCAGCAGCCGCTCAGGGGTAAATCAGCCCCAGCATTTT. This encodes CASSRSGVNQPQHF. The whole variable domain, remainder taken from reference TRBV9 and TRBJ1-5, is DSGVTQTPKHLITATGQRVTLRCSPRSGDLSVYWYQQSLDQGLQFLIQYYNGEERAKGNILERFSAQQFPDLHSELNLSSLELGDSALYFCASSRSGVNQPQHFGDGTRLSIL.